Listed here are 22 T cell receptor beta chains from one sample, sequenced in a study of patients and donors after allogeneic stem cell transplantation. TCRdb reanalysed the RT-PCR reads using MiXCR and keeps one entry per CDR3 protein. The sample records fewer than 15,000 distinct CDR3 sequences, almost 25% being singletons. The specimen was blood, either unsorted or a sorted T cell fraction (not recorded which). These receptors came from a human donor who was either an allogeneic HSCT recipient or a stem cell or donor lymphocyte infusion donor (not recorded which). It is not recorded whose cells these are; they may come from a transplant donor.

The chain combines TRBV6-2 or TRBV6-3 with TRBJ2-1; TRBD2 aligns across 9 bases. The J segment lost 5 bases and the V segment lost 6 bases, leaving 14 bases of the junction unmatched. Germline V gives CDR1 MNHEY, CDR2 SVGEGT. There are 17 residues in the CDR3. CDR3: CASSRRSSGMTDNEQFF. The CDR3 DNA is TGTGCCAGCAGCCGTAGGTCTAGCGGGATGACGGACAATGAGCAGTTCTTC.

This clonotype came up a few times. For the CDR3, the DNA is TGCGCCAGCAGCTTCGGAACTCAGACAGGGAGGACTGAAGCTTTCTTT. Amino acid sequence: CASSFGTQTGRTEAFF. The gene calls are TRBV5-1 and TRBJ1-1; 7 bases map to TRBD1. The CDR3 loop spans 16 amino acids. J was trimmed by 5 bases and V by 2 bases; bases with no gene match: 12. Germline V CDR1 and CDR2: SGHRS, YFSETQ.

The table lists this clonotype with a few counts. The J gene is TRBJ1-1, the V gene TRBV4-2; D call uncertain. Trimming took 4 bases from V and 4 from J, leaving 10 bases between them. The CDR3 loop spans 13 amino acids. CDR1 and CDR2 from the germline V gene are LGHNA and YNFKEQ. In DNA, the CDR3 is TGTGCCAGCAGCCGACCCCAGGTCACTGAAGCTTTCTTT. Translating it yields CASSRPQVTEAFF.

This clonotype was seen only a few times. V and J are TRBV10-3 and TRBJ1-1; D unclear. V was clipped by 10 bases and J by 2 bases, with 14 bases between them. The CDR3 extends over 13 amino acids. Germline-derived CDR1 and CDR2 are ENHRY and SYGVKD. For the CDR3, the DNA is TGTGCCACCCGGAAATCTGTTAACACTGAAGCTTTCTTT. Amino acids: CATRKSVNTEAFF.

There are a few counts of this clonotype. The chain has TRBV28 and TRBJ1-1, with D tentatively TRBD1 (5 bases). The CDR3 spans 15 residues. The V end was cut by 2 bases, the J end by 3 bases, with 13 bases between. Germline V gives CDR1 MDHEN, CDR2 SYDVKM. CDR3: CASSLGGIEDTEAFF. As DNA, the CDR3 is TGTGCCAGCAGTTTAGGGGGAATTGAGGACACTGAAGCTTTCTTT.

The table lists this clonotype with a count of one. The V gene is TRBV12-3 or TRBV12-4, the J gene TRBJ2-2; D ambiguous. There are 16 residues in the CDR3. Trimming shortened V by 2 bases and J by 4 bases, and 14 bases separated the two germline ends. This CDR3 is CASSLLRRHFTGELFF. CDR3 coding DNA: TGTGCCAGCAGTTTACTACGAAGACACTTCACCGGGGAGCTGTTTTTT.

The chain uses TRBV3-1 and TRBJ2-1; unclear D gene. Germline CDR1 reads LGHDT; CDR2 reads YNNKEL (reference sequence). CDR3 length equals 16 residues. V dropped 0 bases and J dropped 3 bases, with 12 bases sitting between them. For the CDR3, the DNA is TGTGCCAGCAGCCAAGATCCGAGCGCCCGCTACAATGAGCAGTTCTTC. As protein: CASSQDPSARYNEQFF.

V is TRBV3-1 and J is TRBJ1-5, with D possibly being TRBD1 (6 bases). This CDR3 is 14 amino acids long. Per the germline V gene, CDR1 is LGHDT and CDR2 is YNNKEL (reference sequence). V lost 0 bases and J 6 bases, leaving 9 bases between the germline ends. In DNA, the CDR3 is TGTGCCAGCAGCCAAGACAGGGGTGCTCAGCCCCAGCATTTT. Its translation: CASSQDRGAQPQHF.

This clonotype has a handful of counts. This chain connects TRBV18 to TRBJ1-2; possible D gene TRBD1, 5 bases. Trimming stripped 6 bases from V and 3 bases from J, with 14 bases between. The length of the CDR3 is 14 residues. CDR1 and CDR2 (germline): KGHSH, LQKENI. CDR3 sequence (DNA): TGTGCCAGCTCGCAGGGACGGACGGACTATGGCTACACCTTC. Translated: CASSQGRTDYGYTF. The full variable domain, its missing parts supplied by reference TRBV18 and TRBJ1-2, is NAGVMQNPRHLVRRRGQEARLRCSPMKGHSHVYWYRQLPEEGLKFMVYLQKENIIDESGMPKERFSAEFPKEGPSILRIQQVVRGDSAAYFCASSQGRTDYGYTFGSGTRLTVV.

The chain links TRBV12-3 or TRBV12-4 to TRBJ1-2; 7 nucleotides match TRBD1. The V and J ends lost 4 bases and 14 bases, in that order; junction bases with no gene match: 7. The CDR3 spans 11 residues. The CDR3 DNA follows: TGTGCCAGCAGTTACAGGGGCCTCTTTACCTTC. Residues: CASSYRGLFTF.

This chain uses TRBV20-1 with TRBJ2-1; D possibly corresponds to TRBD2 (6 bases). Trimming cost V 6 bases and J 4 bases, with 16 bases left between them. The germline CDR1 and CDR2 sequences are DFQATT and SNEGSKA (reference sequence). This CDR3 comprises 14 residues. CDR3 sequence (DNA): TGCAGTGCCATGTCGCGGGACTCATACAATGAGCAGTTCTTC. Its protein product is CSAMSRDSYNEQFF.

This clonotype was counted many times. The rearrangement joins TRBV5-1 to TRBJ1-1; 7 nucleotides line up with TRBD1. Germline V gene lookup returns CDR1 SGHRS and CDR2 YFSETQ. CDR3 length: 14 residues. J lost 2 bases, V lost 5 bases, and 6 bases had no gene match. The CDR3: CASSYGTANTEAFF. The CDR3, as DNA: TGCGCCAGCAGTTACGGGACAGCAAACACTGAAGCTTTCTTT.

The CDR3 protein is CASSLDGGNTDTQYF. CDR3 DNA: TGTGCCAGCAGCTTAGACGGGGGGAACACAGATACGCAGTATTTT. The rearrangement joins TRBV7-3 to TRBJ2-3; 7 bases align to TRBD2. This CDR3 is 15 amino acids long. CDR1 SGHTA and CDR2 FQGTGA come from the germline V gene. Losses at the gene ends were 2 bases for V and 2 bases for J; bases not matched to a gene: 4.

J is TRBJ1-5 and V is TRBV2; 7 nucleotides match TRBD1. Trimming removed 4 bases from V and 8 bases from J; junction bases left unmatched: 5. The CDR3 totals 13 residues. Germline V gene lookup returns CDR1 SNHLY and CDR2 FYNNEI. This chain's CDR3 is CASSGTGYEPQHF. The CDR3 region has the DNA TGTGCCAGCAGTGGGACAGGCTACGAGCCCCAGCATTTT. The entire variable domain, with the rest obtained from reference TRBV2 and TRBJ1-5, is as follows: EPEVTQTPSHQVTQMGQEVILRCVPISNHLYFYWYRQILGQKVEFLVSFYNNEISEKSEIFDDQFSVERPDGSNFTLKIRSTKLEDSAMYFCASSGTGYEPQHFGDGTRLSIL.

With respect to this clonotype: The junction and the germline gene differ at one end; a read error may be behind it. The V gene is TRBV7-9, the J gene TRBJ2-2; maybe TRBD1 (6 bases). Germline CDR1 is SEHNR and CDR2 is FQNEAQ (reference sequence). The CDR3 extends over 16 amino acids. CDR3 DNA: TGTGCCAGCAGCTTCGCAGGACAGCCTAACACCAGGGAGCTGTTTTTT. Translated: CASSFAGQPNTRELFF. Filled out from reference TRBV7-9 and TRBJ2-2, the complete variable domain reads DTGVSQNPRHKITKRGQNVTFRCDPISEHNRLYWYRQTLGQGPEFLTYFQNEAQLEKSRLLSDRFSAERPKGSFSTLEIQRTEQGDSAMYLCASSFAGQPNTRELFFGEGSRLTVL.

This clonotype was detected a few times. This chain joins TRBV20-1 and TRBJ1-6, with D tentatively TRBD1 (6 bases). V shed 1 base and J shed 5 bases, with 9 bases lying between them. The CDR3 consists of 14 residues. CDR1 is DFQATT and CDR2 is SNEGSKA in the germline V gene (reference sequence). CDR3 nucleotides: TGCAGTGCTAGAGGAACAGGGAATAATTCACCCCTCCACTTT. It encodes CSARGTGNNSPLHF.

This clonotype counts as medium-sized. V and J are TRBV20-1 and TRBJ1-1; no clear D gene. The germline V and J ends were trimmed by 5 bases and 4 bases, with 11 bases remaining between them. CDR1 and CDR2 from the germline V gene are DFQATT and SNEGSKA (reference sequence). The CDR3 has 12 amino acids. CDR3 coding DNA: TGCAGTGCTGTACCGGCCTTCACTGAAGCTTTCTTT. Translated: CSAVPAFTEAFF.

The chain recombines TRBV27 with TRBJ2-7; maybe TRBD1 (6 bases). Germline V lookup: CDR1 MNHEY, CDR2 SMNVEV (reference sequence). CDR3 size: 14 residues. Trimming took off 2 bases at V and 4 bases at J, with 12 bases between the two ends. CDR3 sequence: CASSLRGTLYEQYF. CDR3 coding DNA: TGTGCCAGCAGTTTAAGGGGGACCCTTTACGAGCAGTACTTC.

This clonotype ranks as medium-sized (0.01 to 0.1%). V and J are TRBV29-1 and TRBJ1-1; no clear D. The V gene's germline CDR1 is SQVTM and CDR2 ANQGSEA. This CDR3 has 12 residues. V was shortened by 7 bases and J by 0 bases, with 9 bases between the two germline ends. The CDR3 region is CSGKGVNTEAFF. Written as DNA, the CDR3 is TGCAGCGGAAAAGGAGTGAACACTGAAGCTTTCTTT.

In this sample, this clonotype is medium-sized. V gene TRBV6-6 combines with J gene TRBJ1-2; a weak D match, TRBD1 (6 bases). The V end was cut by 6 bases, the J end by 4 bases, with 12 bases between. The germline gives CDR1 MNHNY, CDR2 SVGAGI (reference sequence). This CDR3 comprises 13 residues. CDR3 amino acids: CASSQDSGYGYTF. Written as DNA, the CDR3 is TGTGCCAGCAGCCAGGACAGTGGCTATGGCTACACCTTC.

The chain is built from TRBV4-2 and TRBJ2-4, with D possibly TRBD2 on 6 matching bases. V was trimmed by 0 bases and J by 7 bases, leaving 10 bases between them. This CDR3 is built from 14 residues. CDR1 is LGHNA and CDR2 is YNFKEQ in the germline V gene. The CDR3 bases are TGTGCCAGCAGCCAAGAGGAGGGTAGGAACATTCAGTACTTC. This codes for CASSQEEGRNIQYF.

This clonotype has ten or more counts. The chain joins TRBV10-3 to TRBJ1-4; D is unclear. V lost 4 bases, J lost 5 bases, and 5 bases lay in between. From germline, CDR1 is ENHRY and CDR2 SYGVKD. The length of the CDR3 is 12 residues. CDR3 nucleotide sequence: TGTGCCATCAGTGGAAACAATGAAAAACTGTTTTTT. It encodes CAISGNNEKLFF.